This T cell receptor (beta chain) was identified in a study of a mutant IDH1 vaccine in newly diagnosed glioma. Study-wide context: Patients got radiotherapy, temozolomide, or both beforehand, and most got both.

The CDR3 sequence is 11 residues long. Sequenced by immunoSEQ multiplex PCR; TCRdb stores in-frame clones only, minus some. The table includes 56,000 or so clones, about three quarters detected once. Time point of the sample: week 47, end of study. Every vaccination contained 300 ug of the mutant IDH1 20-mer peptide and was paired with topical imiquimod. Each tumor in the donors was a new WHO grade 3 or 4 astrocytoma, IDH1-mutant and ATRX-lost. A few counts support this clone. Its antigen remains unidentified. Study findings and constraints: Researchers report vaccine-induced immune responses in approximately 93% of patients.

The receptor was isolated from a woman aged 40 to 50 with glioma. Some clones in this sample may be carry-over from other donors' samples. The chain combines TRBV21-1 with TRBJ2-1. TRBV21-1 is tagged as a pseudogene. This specimen consisted of PBMCs, obtained from a glioma patient whose treatment included an IDH1 peptide vaccine. Here the CDR3 DNA reads TGTGCCAGCAGCAAAGGTGGTGAGCAGTTCTTC. This gives the protein CASSKGGEQFF.